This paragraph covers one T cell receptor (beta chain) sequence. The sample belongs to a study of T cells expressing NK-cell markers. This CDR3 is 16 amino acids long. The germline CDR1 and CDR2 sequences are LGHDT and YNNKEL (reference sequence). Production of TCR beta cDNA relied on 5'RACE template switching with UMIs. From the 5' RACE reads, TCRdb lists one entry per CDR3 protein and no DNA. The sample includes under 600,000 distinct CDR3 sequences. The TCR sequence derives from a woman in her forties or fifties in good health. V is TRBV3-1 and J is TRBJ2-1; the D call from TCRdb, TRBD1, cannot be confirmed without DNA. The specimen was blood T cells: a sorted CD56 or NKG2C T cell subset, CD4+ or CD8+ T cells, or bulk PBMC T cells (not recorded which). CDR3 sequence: CASRDNRASSYNEQFF.